This T cell receptor (beta chain) was sequenced in a study of T cells in Graves' hyperthyroidism and ophthalmopathy. The CDR3 is made up of 17 amino acids. The V gene lost 0 bases and the J gene lost 6 bases, with 19 bases spanning the gap. Germline V gene lookup returns CDR1 SGHRS and CDR2 YFSETQ. This clonotype was counted only a few times. Its target is not known. Study-wide results and limits: Onset of ophthalmopathy came a median approximately 6 months after the model predicted it.

Template material for amplifying TCR beta CDR3 regions consisted of RNA transcripts. A set of HTBI primers served as the primers for a first-round RT-PCR of the TCR CDR3. Each CDR3 protein is one row after TCRdb ran MiXCR on the multiplex PCR reads. The sample records around 340,000 distinct CDR3 sequences, over 11% being singletons. Sequencing was done on a sample of blood. The V call is TRBV5-1, the J call TRBJ2-4, with D uncertain. This receptor was obtained from a woman aged 30 to 39 with Graves' hyperthyroidism. This CDR3 is CASSLVGDSPKRNIQYF. The CDR3 DNA sequence: TGCGCCAGCAGCTTGGTTGGGGATTCCCCAAAAAGAAACATTCAGTACTTC.